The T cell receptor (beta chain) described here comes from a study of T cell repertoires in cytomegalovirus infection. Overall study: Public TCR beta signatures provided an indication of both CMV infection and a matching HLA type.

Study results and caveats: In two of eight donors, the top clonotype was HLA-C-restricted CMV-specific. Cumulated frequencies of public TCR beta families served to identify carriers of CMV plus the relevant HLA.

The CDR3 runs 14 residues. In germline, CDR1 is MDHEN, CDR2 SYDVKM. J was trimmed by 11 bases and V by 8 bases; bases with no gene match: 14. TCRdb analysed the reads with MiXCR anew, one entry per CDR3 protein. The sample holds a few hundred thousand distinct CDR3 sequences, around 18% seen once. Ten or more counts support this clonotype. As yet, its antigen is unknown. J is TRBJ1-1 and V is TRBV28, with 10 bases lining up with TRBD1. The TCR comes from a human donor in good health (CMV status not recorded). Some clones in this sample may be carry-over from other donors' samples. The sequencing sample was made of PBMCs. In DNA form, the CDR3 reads TGTGCCAGCGGCCCCGGGACAGGGGAATTTTTGGCTTTCTTT. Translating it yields CASGPGTGEFLAFF.